This T cell receptor beta chain appears in the sequencing data of a study of blood T cell repertoires in COVID-19. Looking at the study overall: Sources were T cells, B-cell-depleted T cells, or PBMCs; the material itself was cDNA or gDNA.

Sequencing used immunoSEQ multiplex PCR; TCRdb keeps in-frame clones, though not all of them. The sample holds hundreds of thousands of clones, 89% seen once. The CDR3 spans 16 residues. Germline lookup yields CDR1 SGHRS and CDR2 YFSETQ. V shed 1 base and J shed 1 base, with 14 bases lying between them. Sequences were obtained from peripheral blood. This TCR was recovered from a man between 18 and 29 years old with COVID-19, enrolled during active disease. The rearrangement links TRBV5-1 to TRBJ1-1; the D gene is possibly TRBD1 (6 bases). This chain's CDR3 is CASSLRRGSGNTEAFF. The CDR3 nucleotides are TGCGCCAGCAGCTTGCGCAGGGGCAGTGGGAACACTGAAGCTTTCTTT.